The rows below give T cell receptor beta chains drawn from one sample of a study of identical twins. TCRdb independently ran MiXCR on the 5' RACE reads; one entry per CDR3 protein. The data hold 1.5 million to 2 million distinct CDR3 sequences, with around a third observed a single time. The material sequenced was cord blood. These receptors originate from a newborn girl in good health. Each CDR3 is given with its conserved first and last residue. The order of the fields is clone size, J gene, D gene, V gene, CDR3 protein, CDR3 DNA. The D gene is left open where the match is weak. Size values are once, few and many counts, or a class for expanded clones, and some rows have none.

-	TRBJ1-5	TRBD1	TRBV20-1	CSAKGQGENSNQPQHF	TGCAGTGCCAAGGGACAGGGGGAGAATAGCAATCAGCCCCAGCATTTT
-	TRBJ2-5	TRBD1	TRBV18	CASSPWTGGAETQYF	TGTGCCAGCTCACCGTGGACAGGGGGCGCGGAGACCCAGTACTTC
-	TRBJ1-1	TRBD1	TRBV12-3/TRBV12-4	CASSLRQGNTKAFF	TGTGCCAGCAGCCTCCGACAGGGGAACACTAAGGCTTTCTTT
-	TRBJ2-7	TRBD1	TRBV7-2	CASSSGTGLFEQYF	TGTGCCAGCAGCTCCGGGACAGGGCTCTTCGAGCAGTACTTC
few	TRBJ1-1	-	TRBV29-1	CSVGRGRTEAFF	TGCAGCGTGGGGCGCGGAAGGACTGAAGCTTTCTTT
-	TRBJ2-3	-	TRBV9	CASSALGLPRDTQYF	TGTGCCAGCAGCGCGCTAGGGCTCCCCCGAGATACGCAGTATTTT
-	TRBJ1-2	TRBD1	TRBV6-1	CASSWDRGFYGYTF	TGTGCCAGCAGCTGGGACAGGGGCTTCTATGGCTACACCTTC
-	TRBJ2-1	-	TRBV20-1	CSARDLAGPYNEQFF	TGCAGTGCTAGAGATCTGGCGGGACCGTACAATGAGCAGTTCTTC
-	TRBJ2-7	-	TRBV21-1	CASESGSYRGDIYEQYF	TGTGCCAGCGAATCAGGAAGTTACAGGGGGGACATCTACGAGCAGTACTTC
few	TRBJ2-3	-	TRBV6-2/TRBV6-3	CASSYVAIRTDTQYF	TGTGCCAGCAGTTATGTAGCGATCCGCACAGATACGCAGTATTTT
-	TRBJ1-4	-	TRBV29-1	CSVRGGINEKLFF	TGCAGCGTAAGAGGGGGAATTAATGAAAAACTGTTTTTT
-	TRBJ2-1	TRBD1	TRBV4-1	CASSQAPGQGYNEQFF	TGCGCCAGCAGCCAAGCACCGGGACAGGGCTACAATGAGCAGTTCTTC
-	TRBJ1-5	-	TRBV4-2	CASSQRPSPISQPQHF	TGTGCCAGCAGCCAAAGGCCCTCCCCAATAAGTCAGCCCCAGCATTTT
-	TRBJ1-2	-	TRBV6-1	CASSALRGGGYTF	TGTGCCAGCAGTGCTCTAAGGGGCGGTGGCTACACCTTC
-	TRBJ2-5	-	TRBV9	CASSVYLGETQYF	TGTGCCAGCAGCGTATATCTTGGGGAGACCCAGTACTTC
few	TRBJ2-1	TRBD1	TRBV29-1	CSVGDRGLTLGYNEQFF	TGCAGCGTTGGGGACAGGGGGCTGACCCTGGGATACAATGAGCAGTTCTTC
-	TRBJ2-3	-	TRBV4-2	CASSQGGLESTDTQYF	TGTGCCAGCAGCCAAGGGGGTCTGGAAAGCACAGATACGCAGTATTTT